This TCR beta chain derives from a study of CD8 T cells in ankylosing spondylitis. This clonotype was detected ten times or more. The ends were cut back, 6 bases at V and 6 bases at J, with 15 bases in the middle. This CDR3 region has 14 residues. CDR1 is DFQATT, CDR2 SNEGSKA, per germline (reference sequence). TCRdb fed the 5' RACE reads into MiXCR, producing one record per CDR3 protein. The sample gives fewer than 25,000 distinct CDR3 sequences, about an eighth of which show up once; around 37% is in the top ten. The TCR originated in a male donor with ankylosing spondylitis or in good health (not recorded which). Sequenced sample: blood. The rearrangement uses TRBV20-1 and TRBJ1-6; a possible D gene is TRBD1 (5 bases). The DNA for the CDR3 is TGCAGTGCCCTTGGGGTCGGGGCTAATTCACCCCTCCACTTT. It encodes CSALGVGANSPLHF.